The text below deals with one TCR beta chain. What it recognizes is unknown. This entry comes from a study of cytomegalovirus exposure and HLA in healthy donors. Notes on the study in general: CMV serostatus stood as the only immune exposure information on hand.

There are 15 residues in the CDR3. Deletions cut 3 bases from V and 6 bases from J, with 15 bases between. From germline, CDR1 is MGHRA and CDR2 YSYEKL. It was with 60 Vbeta and 13 Jbeta primers that the PCR ran. The method was immunoSEQ multiplex PCR; TCRdb's version includes in-frame clones alone and lacks a portion of them. Among 120,000 or so clones listed, roughly 82% were seen once. The genes are TRBV4-1 and TRBJ2-1; D possibly corresponds to TRBD2 (6 bases). The sequenced sample was PBMCs. This TCR was sampled from a male donor in good health and CMV-seropositive. The CDR3 DNA sequence: TGCGCCAGCAGCCAGGGGCCTAGCGTGGTCAATGAGCAGTTCTTC. As protein: CASSQGPSVVNEQFF.